The subject of this entry is one T cell receptor beta chain. This sample was included in a study of blood T cell repertoires in COVID-19. Turning to the study itself: Acute and convalescent COVID-19 specimens originated in the United States, Italy and Spain. Sample material is recorded as cDNA or gDNA derived from T cells, B-cell-depleted T cells, or PBMCs.

The authors' processing: Quantification of nucleated cells was approximated via reference gene primer amplification. Generated by immunoSEQ multiplex PCR, the TCRdb table keeps only in-frame clones and is missing some. V and J calls and clone size follow that table, whereas D and trimming were derived from the DNA. Among about 180,000 clones listed, roughly 85% were seen once. V gave up 10 bases and J gave up 8 bases; unmatched junction bases: 8. The CDR3 spans 13 residues. CDR1 SGHRS and CDR2 YFSETQ come from the germline V gene. The sequencing input was peripheral blood. This chain uses TRBV5-1 with TRBJ2-1; TRBD2 agrees at 11 bases. The TCR sequence derives from a human donor with active or convalescent COVID-19. The donor label of this sample is uncertain. DNA for the CDR3: TGCGCCTCGACCCTAGCGGGAGGAGATGAGCAGTTCTTC. It translates to CASTLAGGDEQFF.